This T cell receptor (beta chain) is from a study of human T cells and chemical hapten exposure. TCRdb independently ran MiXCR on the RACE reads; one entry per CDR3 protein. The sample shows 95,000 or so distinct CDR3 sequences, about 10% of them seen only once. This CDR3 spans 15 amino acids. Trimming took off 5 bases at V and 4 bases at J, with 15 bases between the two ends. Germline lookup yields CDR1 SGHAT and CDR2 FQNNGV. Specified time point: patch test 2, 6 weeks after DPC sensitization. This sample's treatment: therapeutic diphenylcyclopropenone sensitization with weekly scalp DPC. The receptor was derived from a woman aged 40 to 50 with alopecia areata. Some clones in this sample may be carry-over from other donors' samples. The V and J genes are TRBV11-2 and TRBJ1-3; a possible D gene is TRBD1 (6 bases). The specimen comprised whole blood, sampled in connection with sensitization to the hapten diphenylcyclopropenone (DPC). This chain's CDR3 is CASSPTGRVGNTIYF. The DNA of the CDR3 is TGTGCCAGCAGCCCTACAGGGCGGGTCGGAAACACCATATATTTT. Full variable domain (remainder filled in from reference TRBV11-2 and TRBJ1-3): EAGVAQSPRYKIIEKRQSVAFWCNPISGHATLYWYQQILGQGPKLLIQFQNNGVVDDSQLPKDRFSAERLKGVDSTLKIQPAKLEDSAVYLCASSPTGRVGNTIYFGEGSWLTVV.